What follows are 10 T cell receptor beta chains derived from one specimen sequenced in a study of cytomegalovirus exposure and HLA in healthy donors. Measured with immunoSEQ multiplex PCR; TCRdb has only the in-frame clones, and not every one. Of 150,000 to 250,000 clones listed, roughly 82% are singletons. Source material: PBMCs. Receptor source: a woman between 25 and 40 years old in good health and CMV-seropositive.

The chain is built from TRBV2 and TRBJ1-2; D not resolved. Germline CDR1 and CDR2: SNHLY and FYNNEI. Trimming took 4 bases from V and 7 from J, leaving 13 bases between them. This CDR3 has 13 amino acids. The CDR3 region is CASSVRQAGGYTF. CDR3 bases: TGTGCCAGCAGTGTCCGCCAGGCAGGTGGCTACACCTTC. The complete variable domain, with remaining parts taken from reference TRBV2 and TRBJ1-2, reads EPEVTQTPSHQVTQMGQEVILRCVPISNHLYFYWYRQILGQKVEFLVSFYNNEISEKSEIFDDQFSVERPDGSNFTLKIRSTKLEDSAMYFCASSVRQAGGYTFGSGTRLTVV.

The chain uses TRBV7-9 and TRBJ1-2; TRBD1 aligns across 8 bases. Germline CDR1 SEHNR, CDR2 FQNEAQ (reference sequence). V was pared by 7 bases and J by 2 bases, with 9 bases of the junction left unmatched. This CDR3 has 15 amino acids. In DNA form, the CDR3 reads TGTGCCAGCACCTTTGGGGACAGGATAAACTATGGCTACACCTTC. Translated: CASTFGDRINYGYTF.

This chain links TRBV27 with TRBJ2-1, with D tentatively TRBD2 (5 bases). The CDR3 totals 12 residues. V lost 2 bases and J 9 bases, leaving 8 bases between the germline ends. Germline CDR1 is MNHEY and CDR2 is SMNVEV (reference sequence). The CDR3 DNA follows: TGTGCCAGCAGTTTAGGCGAGGGTGAGCAGTTCTTC. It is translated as CASSLGEGEQFF.

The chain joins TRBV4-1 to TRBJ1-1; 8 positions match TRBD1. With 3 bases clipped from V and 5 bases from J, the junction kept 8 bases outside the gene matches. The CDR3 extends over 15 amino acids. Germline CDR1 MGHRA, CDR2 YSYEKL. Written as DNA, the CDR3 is TGCGCCAGCAGCCAGCAGGGGGCCGGAGGGACTGAAGCTTTCTTT. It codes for CASSQQGAGGTEAFF.

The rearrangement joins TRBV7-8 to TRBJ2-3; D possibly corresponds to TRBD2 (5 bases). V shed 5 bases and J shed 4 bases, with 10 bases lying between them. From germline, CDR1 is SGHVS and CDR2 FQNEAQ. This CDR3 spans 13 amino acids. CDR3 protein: CASSGGPADTQYF. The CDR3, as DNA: TGTGCCAGCAGCGGCGGGCCGGCAGATACGCAGTATTTT.

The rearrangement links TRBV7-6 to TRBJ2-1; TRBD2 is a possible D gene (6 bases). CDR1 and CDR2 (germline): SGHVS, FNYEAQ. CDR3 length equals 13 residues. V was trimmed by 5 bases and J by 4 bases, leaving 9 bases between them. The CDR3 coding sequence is TGTGCCAGCAGCCAAGGGACTTACAATGAGCAGTTCTTC. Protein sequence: CASSQGTYNEQFF.

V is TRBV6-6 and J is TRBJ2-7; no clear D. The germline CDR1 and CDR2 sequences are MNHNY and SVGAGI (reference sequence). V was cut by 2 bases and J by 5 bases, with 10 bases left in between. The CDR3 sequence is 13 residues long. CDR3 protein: CASSYRRIDEQYF. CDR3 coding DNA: TGTGCCAGCAGTTACCGTCGTATCGACGAGCAGTACTTC.

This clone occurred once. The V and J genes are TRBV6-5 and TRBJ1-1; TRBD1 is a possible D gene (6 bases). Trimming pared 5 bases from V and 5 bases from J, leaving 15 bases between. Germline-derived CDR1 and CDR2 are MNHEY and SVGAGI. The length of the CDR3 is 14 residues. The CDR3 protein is CASSPLPGETEAFF. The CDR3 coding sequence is TGTGCCAGCAGTCCCTTACCAGGGGAAACTGAAGCTTTCTTT.

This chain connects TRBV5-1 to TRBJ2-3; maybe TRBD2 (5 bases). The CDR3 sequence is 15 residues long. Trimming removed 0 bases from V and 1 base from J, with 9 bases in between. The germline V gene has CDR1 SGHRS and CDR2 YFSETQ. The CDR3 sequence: CASSLEEAGTDTQYF. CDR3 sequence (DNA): TGCGCCAGCAGCTTGGAGGAAGCGGGCACAGATACGCAGTATTTT.

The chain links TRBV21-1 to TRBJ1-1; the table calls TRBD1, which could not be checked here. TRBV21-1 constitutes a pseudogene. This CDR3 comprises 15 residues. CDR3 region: CASSKGTDRGRPAFF. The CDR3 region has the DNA TGTGCCAGCAGCAAAGGGACGGACAGGGGGCGCCCAGCTTTCTTT.